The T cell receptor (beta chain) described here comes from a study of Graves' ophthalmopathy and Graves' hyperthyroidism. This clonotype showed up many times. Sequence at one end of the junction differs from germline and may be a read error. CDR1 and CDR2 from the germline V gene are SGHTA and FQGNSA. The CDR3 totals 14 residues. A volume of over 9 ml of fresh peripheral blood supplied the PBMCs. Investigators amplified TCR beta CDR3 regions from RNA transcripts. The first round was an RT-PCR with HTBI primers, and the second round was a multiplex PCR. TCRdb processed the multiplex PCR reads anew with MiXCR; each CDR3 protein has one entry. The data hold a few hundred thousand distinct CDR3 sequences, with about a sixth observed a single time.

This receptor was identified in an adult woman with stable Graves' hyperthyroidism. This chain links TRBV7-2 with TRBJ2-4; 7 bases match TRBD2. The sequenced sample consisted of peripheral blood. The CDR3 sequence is CASSLVGGDNIKYF. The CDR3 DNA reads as TGTGCCAGCAGCTTAGTGGGGGGGGATAACATTAAGTACTTC. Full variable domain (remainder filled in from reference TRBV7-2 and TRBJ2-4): GAGVSQSPSNKVTEKGKDVELRCDPISGHTALYWYRQSLGQGLEFLIYFQGNSAPDKSGLPSDRFSAERTGGSVSTLTIQRTQQEDSAVYLCASSLVGGDNIKYFGAGTRLSVL.